One and the same sample provided the 9 T cell receptor beta chains below, sequenced in a study of beta chain features in type 1 diabetes. These TCRs are of unknown antigen specificity. The study reverse transcribed the entire isolated RNA, so it sequenced expressed TCRB transcripts. Data came from immunoSEQ multiplex PCR; TCRdb stores just in-frame clones and leaves some out. The sample contains around 70,000 clones, almost 50% of which appear only once. Study findings and constraints: Researchers report that Type 1 diabetes patients had moderately but significantly shorter TCRB CDR3s across all four CD4+ subsets.

The specimen was central memory CD4+ T cells from blood. The source is a man aged 30-40 years with type 1 diabetes.

This chain connects TRBV12-1 to TRBJ2-5; whether TRBD2, the table's D call, matches the DNA was not checked. TRBV12-1 is a pseudogene locus. The CDR3 spans 17 residues. The CDR3 loop is CASSENLAGGPEETQYF. Here the CDR3 DNA reads TGTGCCAGCAGCGAGAATCTAGCGGGAGGGCCGGAAGAGACCCAGTACTTC.

The rearrangement uses TRBV19 and TRBJ1-2; the D gene is possibly TRBD1 (5 bases). V was shortened by 5 bases and J by 5 bases, with 9 bases between the two germline ends. This CDR3 comprises 12 residues. Germline lookup yields CDR1 LNHDA and CDR2 SQIVND (reference sequence). DNA of the CDR3: TGTGCCAGTAGTCCGACAGCTTATGGCTACACCTTC. Protein product: CASSPTAYGYTF.

Remarks on this clone: The sample contains more than one DNA sequence encoding this CDR3. V and J are TRBV5-1 and TRBJ1-5; TRBD1 agrees at 9 bases. Germline V gene data show CDR1 as SGHRS and CDR2 as YFSETQ. J lost 7 bases, V lost 0 bases, and 2 bases had no gene match. The CDR3 runs 14 residues. The CDR3 DNA reads TGCGCCAGCAGCTTGGGACAGGGGGACCAGCCCCAGCATTTT. Amino acids: CASSLGQGDQPQHF.

This chain connects TRBV29-1 to TRBJ2-4; TRBD1 agrees at 8 bases. After removal of 8 bases from V and 8 bases from J, the junction contained 8 bases not matched to a gene. This CDR3 has 12 residues. CDR1 is SQVTM, CDR2 ANQGSEA, per germline. CDR3 sequence reads: CSTSGGTDIQYF. The CDR3 bases are TGCAGCACATCAGGGGGCACGGACATTCAGTACTTC.

This clone was observed a few times. J is TRBJ2-3 and V is TRBV6-5, with TRBD2 as a possible D gene (6 bases). V was trimmed by 6 bases and J by 6 bases, leaving 16 bases between them. The germline gives CDR1 MNHEY, CDR2 SVGAGI. The length of the CDR3 is 14 residues. As DNA, the CDR3 is TGTGCCAGCAGCTCAACGACTAGAACCGATACGCAGTATTTT. Protein sequence: CASSSTTRTDTQYF.

The rearrangement joins TRBV7-2 to TRBJ2-3; D is possibly TRBD2 (7 bases). The CDR3 totals 14 residues. Germline V gives CDR1 SGHTA, CDR2 FQGNSA. V lost 2 bases and J 4 bases, leaving 10 bases between the germline ends. The CDR3 loop is CASSLMGGPDTQYF. The DNA of the CDR3 is TGTGCCAGCAGCTTAATGGGGGGGCCAGATACGCAGTATTTT.

V and J are TRBV6-5 and TRBJ2-1; TRBD2 matches 8 bases. Germline values: CDR1 MNHEY, CDR2 SVGAGI. Germline trimming cut 7 bases from V and 4 bases from J; bases unmatched to any gene: 6. The CDR3 loop spans 14 amino acids. The DNA for the CDR3 is TGTGCCAGCACCACGGGAGGGCAGTACAATGAGCAGTTCTTC. Translated: CASTTGGQYNEQFF.

This chain links TRBV2 with TRBJ2-1, with D perhaps TRBD1 (5 bases). The CDR3 is 12 residues long. The V end lost 6 bases, the J end lost 7 bases, and 10 bases lay between the germline ends. CDR1 is SNHLY, CDR2 FYNNEI, per germline. CDR3 sequence: CASRTQGNEQFF. As DNA, the CDR3 is TGTGCCAGCAGGACCCAGGGTAATGAGCAGTTCTTC.

This clone was detected only a few times. This sequence joins TRBV5-1 and TRBJ2-6, with a weak D call TRBD2 (6 bases). The V end lost 0 bases, the J end lost 0 bases, and 16 bases lay between the germline ends. The V gene's germline CDR1 is SGHRS and CDR2 YFSETQ. The CDR3 length is 19 residues. The chain's CDR3 is CASSLDPAGTPSGANVLTF. The CDR3 DNA sequence: TGCGCCAGCAGCTTGGATCCGGCGGGGACTCCCTCTGGGGCCAACGTCCTGACTTTC.